A single TCR beta chain is shown here with its context. This entry is derived from a study of control samples from healthy donors and cancer patients. Germline V gene data show CDR1 as ENHRY and CDR2 as SYGVKD. Trimming at V came to 3 bases and at J to 5 bases, leaving 9 bases not matched to a gene. This CDR3 region has 15 residues. Clones were read by immunoSEQ multiplex PCR, and TCRdb kept only the in-frame ones, dropping some. The repertoire consists of around 93,000 clones, with 80% to 95% occurring once and the leading ten covering less than 3.5%. The receptor comes from a human donor in good health. The donor label of this sample is uncertain. The V and J genes are TRBV10-3 and TRBJ2-7, with 8 bases matching TRBD1. Material: blood. CDR3 nucleotides: TGTGCCATCAGTGACCCGGACAGGGCCACCGACGAGCAGTACTTC. Translating gives CAISDPDRATDEQYF.